The clone carrying this TCR beta chain was observed a handful of times. Its antigen remains unidentified. This sample was included in a study of beta chain features in type 1 diabetes. The entirety of the isolated RNA underwent reverse transcription, so expressed TCRB transcripts were sequenced. TCRdb's table, derived via immunoSEQ multiplex PCR, lists solely in-frame clones and lacks some. This sample has 280,000 or so clones, with about 15% found just once. Study-wide points: Shorter TCRB CDR3s, moderately but significantly so, were found in Type 1 diabetes patients in all four CD4+ subsets.

The CDR3 is made up of 16 amino acids. Unmatched junction bases numbered 8, after V lost 1 base and J lost 7 bases. Germline V gene lookup returns CDR1 MGHRA and CDR2 YSYEKL. The source is a man between 18 and 29 years old with type 1 diabetes. This sequence joins TRBV4-1 and TRBJ2-1; 9 nucleotides match TRBD2. The specimen sequenced was naive CD4+ T cells from blood. Here the CDR3 DNA reads TGCGCCAGCAGCCAAGGGGCGCTAGCGGGGATAAATGAGCAGTTCTTC. Its protein product is CASSQGALAGINEQFF.